This T cell receptor beta chain was retrieved from a study of T cell changes during pregnancy in multiple sclerosis. The CDR3 has 11 residues. The V and J ends lost 8 bases and 8 bases, in that order; junction bases with no gene match: 3. Germline-derived CDR1 and CDR2 are LNHDA and SQIVND (reference sequence). Sequenced by immunoSEQ multiplex PCR; TCRdb stores in-frame clones only, minus some. The table shows tens of thousands of clones, with about nine tenths occurring only once. The gene calls are TRBV19 and TRBJ2-1, with 7 positions matching TRBD1. This receptor was obtained from a female donor with multiple sclerosis, enrolled in a pregnancy study. The starting material was CD8+ T cells from peripheral blood mononuclear cells, obtained before pregnancy. CDR3 residues: CASYRGYEQFF. In nucleotides, the CDR3 is TGTGCCAGTTACAGGGGTTATGAGCAGTTCTTC. Complete variable domain (other parts from reference TRBV19 and TRBJ2-1): DGGITQSPKYLFRKEGQNVTLSCEQNLNHDAMYWYRQDPGQGLRLIYYSQIVNDFQKGDIAEGYSVSREKKESFPLTVTSAQKNPTAFYLCASYRGYEQFFGPGTRLTVL.